These 23 T cell receptor beta chains originate from one sample sequenced in a study of vaccination and CD4 T cells after COVID-19. No antigen has been assigned to these receptors. Cultured CD4+ T cell DNA was sequenced using the Oncomine TCR Beta short-read assay. In TCRdb, the PCR reads were re-called with MiXCR into one record per CDR3 protein. Of around 10,000 distinct CDR3 sequences in the sample, 73% were seen once. The treatment is: roughly ten-day PBMC culture with coronavirus spike peptide pools or control peptides (ViraFEST assay). Specimen: CD4+ T cells from blood, cultured in vitro. All receptors come from a human donor who had recovered from COVID-19.

CDR3 protein: CASRRQWNEQFF. CDR3 DNA sequence: TGTGCCAGCCGCCGGCAGTGGAATGAGCAGTTCTTC. The chain couples TRBV25-1 to TRBJ2-1; D gene unclear. This CDR3 is built from 12 residues. Germline V gene data show CDR1 as MGHDK and CDR2 as SYGVNS. The V and J ends lost 8 bases and 7 bases respectively, with 12 bases between them.

The chain carries TRBV19 and TRBJ2-3, with TRBD1 identical over 7 bases. The CDR3 length is 16 residues. Germline V gives CDR1 LNHDA, CDR2 SQIVND (reference sequence). V lost 11 bases to trimming and J lost 2 bases; unmatched junction nucleotides: 16. The CDR3 DNA follows: TGTGCCGGCCATCCAGTTTGGGACAGCCCCACAGATACGCAGTATTTT. Translation: CAGHPVWDSPTDTQYF.

Points on this clonotype: Compared with germline, one end of the junction differs, possibly owing to a read error. The chain has TRBV6-1 and TRBJ1-5; D is ambiguous. The CDR3 has 12 amino acids. Germline values: CDR1 MNHNS, CDR2 SASEGT. This CDR3 reads CASSEANQRQHF. Written as DNA, the CDR3 is TGTGCCAGCAGTGAAGCAAATCAGCGCCAGCATTTT.

The genes are TRBV7-9 and TRBJ2-5; D is possibly TRBD2 (6 bases). V lost 5 bases and J lost 2, with 12 bases in between. Germline V lookup: CDR1 SEHNR, CDR2 FQNEAQ (reference sequence). The CDR3 runs 14 residues. DNA for the CDR3: TGTGCCAGCAGCAGAGCGGGCGGGCAAGAGACCCAGTACTTC. Its translation: CASSRAGGQETQYF.

The gene calls are TRBV2 and TRBJ2-1; 8 nucleotides line up with TRBD2. CDR1 and CDR2 from the germline V gene are SNHLY and FYNNEI. CDR3 length equals 15 residues. V gave up 7 bases and J gave up 2 bases; unmatched junction bases: 7. The CDR3 DNA sequence: TGTGCCAGCAAAATGGACGGGAGGGCCTACAATGAGCAGTTCTTC. This gives the protein CASKMDGRAYNEQFF. Full variable domain (missing parts from reference TRBV2 and TRBJ2-1): EPEVTQTPSHQVTQMGQEVILRCVPISNHLYFYWYRQILGQKVEFLVSFYNNEISEKSEIFDDQFSVERPDGSNFTLKIRSTKLEDSAMYFCASKMDGRAYNEQFFGPGTRLTVL.

This clonotype appeared once. V is TRBV19 and J is TRBJ1-5; a weak D match, TRBD1 (6 bases). V was trimmed by 0 bases and J by 2 bases, leaving 17 bases between them. The CDR3 has 18 amino acids. From germline, CDR1 is LNHDA and CDR2 SQIVND (reference sequence). The CDR3 is CASSIDGTLAGGNQPQHF. CDR3 sequence (DNA): TGTGCCAGTAGTATAGATGGGACACTCGCTGGGGGCAATCAGCCCCAGCATTTT.

V gene TRBV5-6 combines with J gene TRBJ2-4; a weak D match, TRBD1 (6 bases). V lost 2 bases and J lost 1, with 10 bases in between. The CDR3 extends over 15 amino acids. CDR1 SGHDT and CDR2 YYEEEE come from the germline V gene. The CDR3 DNA follows: TGTGCCAGCAGCTTCATAGGGGGTGCCAAAAACATTCAGTACTTC. It is translated as CASSFIGGAKNIQYF.

In its sample, this clonotype was seen once. The chain joins TRBV7-9 to TRBJ1-5, with D maybe TRBD1 (5 bases). Looked up from germline, CDR1 is SEHNR and CDR2 is FQNEAQ (reference sequence). The CDR3 extends over 15 amino acids. The V end was cut by 5 bases, the J end by 6 bases, with 17 bases between. CDR3 sequence (DNA): TGTGCCAGCAGCCAAGATGGGAGGGGTACTCAGCCCCAGCATTTT. Its translation: CASSQDGRGTQPQHF.

J is TRBJ1-6 and V is TRBV12-3 or TRBV12-4; possibly TRBD1 for D (5 bases). CDR3 length: 15 residues. Deletions cut 2 bases from V and 9 bases from J, with 14 bases between. In DNA form, the CDR3 reads TGTGCCAGCAGTTTAAGGGGTGGCATGGGTTCACCCCTCCACTTT. It codes for CASSLRGGMGSPLHF.

This clonotype has only a few counts. The V call is TRBV19, the J call TRBJ1-6; D unclear. The V and J ends lost 5 bases and 6 bases respectively, with 11 bases between them. Germline-derived CDR1 and CDR2 are LNHDA and SQIVND (reference sequence). There are 14 residues in the CDR3. CDR3 residues: CASSPPPTNSPLHF. CDR3 bases: TGTGCCAGTAGTCCCCCACCGACTAATTCACCCCTCCACTTT.

The chain recombines TRBV6-1 with TRBJ1-2, with D uncertain. The ends were cut back, 6 bases at V and 4 bases at J, with 6 bases in the middle. Germline loops: CDR1 MNHNS, CDR2 SASEGT. The CDR3 covers 11 residues. CDR3 residues: CASSTGYGYTF. DNA of the CDR3: TGTGCCAGCAGCACTGGCTATGGCTACACCTTC.

This chain joins TRBV7-9 and TRBJ2-2; 11 nucleotides match TRBD2. V shed 7 bases, J shed 1 base, and the junction held 5 bases outside the gene matches. CDR1 and CDR2 from the germline V gene are SEHNR and FQNEAQ (reference sequence). The CDR3 is 16 amino acids. Here the CDR3 reads CASTGTSGLNTGELFF. CDR3 DNA: TGTGCCAGCACAGGGACTAGCGGTTTGAACACCGGGGAGCTGTTTTTT.

V is TRBV2 and J is TRBJ2-2, with unresolved D. CDR1 is SNHLY and CDR2 is FYNNEI in the germline V gene. The V end was cut by 5 bases, the J end by 5 bases, with 9 bases between. The CDR3 consists of 13 residues. CDR3 sequence: CASSLAETGELFF. The CDR3 DNA follows: TGTGCCAGCAGTTTGGCCGAAACCGGGGAGCTGTTTTTT. Full variable domain (remainder filled in from reference TRBV2 and TRBJ2-2): EPEVTQTPSHQVTQMGQEVILRCVPISNHLYFYWYRQILGQKVEFLVSFYNNEISEKSEIFDDQFSVERPDGSNFTLKIRSTKLEDSAMYFCASSLAETGELFFGEGSRLTVL.

This sequence joins TRBV6-5 and TRBJ2-5; D uncertain. The CDR3 has 15 residues. The germline gives CDR1 MNHEY, CDR2 SVGAGI. Between the trimmed V and J ends, which lost 0 bases and 1 base, there was a span of 9 bases. CDR3 protein: CASSYSVRAQETQYF. Written as DNA, the CDR3 is TGTGCCAGCAGTTACTCGGTCCGGGCCCAAGAGACCCAGTACTTC.

The chain uses TRBV27 and TRBJ1-1; TRBD1 might be the D (5 bases). The germline V gene encodes CDR1 MNHEY and CDR2 SMNVEV (reference sequence). This CDR3 spans 15 amino acids. V lost 4 bases to trimming and J lost 0 bases, with 12 bases between them. Here the CDR3 DNA reads TGTGCCAGCAGTTCCCGACGGGGCCTGAACACTGAAGCTTTCTTT. It translates to CASSSRRGLNTEAFF.

The chain joins TRBV20-1 to TRBJ1-1, with a weak D call TRBD1 (5 bases). There are 14 residues in the CDR3. CDR1 and CDR2 (germline): DFQATT, SNEGSKA (reference sequence). V was trimmed by 7 bases and J by 5 bases, leaving 20 bases between them. DNA for the CDR3: TGCAGTGGTCGGTCGGTTCGAGGGGAGACTGAAGCTTTCTTT. It encodes CSGRSVRGETEAFF.

V is TRBV27 and J is TRBJ2-7; D might be TRBD1 (7 bases). The V gene's germline CDR1 is MNHEY and CDR2 SMNVEV (reference sequence). The CDR3 is 14 amino acids. The V and J ends lost 6 bases and 4 bases respectively, with 16 bases between them. The CDR3 DNA sequence: TGTGCCAGCAGAGGGGACAGAGGGGGGTACGAGCAGTACTTC. Residues: CASRGDRGGYEQYF.

In DNA form, the CDR3 reads TGTGCCAGCAGTTTAAGGGGTCGGCAGGGGTTTAGGAGGCCCCAGCATTTT. Residues: CASSLRGRQGFRRPQHF. The gene calls are TRBV6-2 or TRBV6-3 and TRBJ1-5; a weak D match, TRBD1 (6 bases). The CDR3 runs to 17 residues. Germline CDR1 MNHEY, CDR2 SVGEGT. Trimming left V 4 bases short and J 9 bases short, with 25 bases between.

J is TRBJ1-2 and V is TRBV27; a possible D gene is TRBD1 (5 bases). Germline values: CDR1 MNHEY, CDR2 SMNVEV (reference sequence). The CDR3 is 16 residues long. Trimming removed 7 bases from V and 7 bases from J, with 25 bases in between. The CDR3 DNA reads as TGTGCCAGCACCCCGGGACGAGGCCTCTACCCTCGTGGCTACACCTTC. This gives the protein CASTPGRGLYPRGYTF.

V is TRBV7-9 and J is TRBJ2-5; a possible D gene is TRBD2 (7 bases). This CDR3 is built from 16 residues. CDR1 SEHNR and CDR2 FQNEAQ come from the germline V gene (reference sequence). With 10 bases removed from V and 2 bases from J, the gap between germline ends came to 23 bases. The CDR3 nucleotides are TGTGCCATAGGGGGGGGAGGTTCTGTCAAGCAAGAGACCCAGTACTTC. This codes for CAIGGGGSVKQETQYF.

The chain employs TRBV7-2 and TRBJ2-7, with a tentative D call TRBD2 (6 bases). Germline CDR1 reads SGHTA; CDR2 reads FQGNSA. V lost 5 bases and J 7 bases, leaving 15 bases between the germline ends. This CDR3 contains 13 residues. The CDR3 loop reads CASSRPPAGEQYF. The CDR3 nucleotides read TGTGCCAGCAGCCGACCCCCCGCGGGGGAGCAGTACTTC. Combining the CDR3 with reference TRBV7-2 and TRBJ2-7 gives the whole variable domain GAGVSQSPSNKVTEKGKDVELRCDPISGHTALYWYRQSLGQGLEFLIYFQGNSAPDKSGLPSDRFSAERTGGSVSTLTIQRTQQEDSAVYLCASSRPPAGEQYFGPGTRLTVT.

The chain employs TRBV23-1 and TRBJ1-5; TRBD1 is a possible D gene (5 bases). TRBV23-1 is assigned to the ORF class and has an uncertain function. This CDR3 has 17 amino acids. Trimming cost V 3 bases and J 5 bases, with 20 bases left between them. CDR3 sequence reads: CASSHSNRDPPYQPQHF. CDR3 DNA sequence: TGCGCCAGCAGTCATTCGAACCGGGACCCCCCCTATCAGCCCCAGCATTTT.

The J gene is TRBJ2-7, the V gene TRBV27, with 11 nucleotides matching TRBD2. V lost 5 bases to trimming and J lost 8 bases; unmatched junction nucleotides: 11. The CDR3 loop spans 15 amino acids. CDR1 MNHEY and CDR2 SMNVEV come from the germline V gene (reference sequence). The CDR3 sequence: CASSPLLAGVRKQYF. CDR3 nucleotide sequence: TGTGCCAGCAGTCCGTTACTAGCGGGAGTTCGTAAGCAGTACTTC.